A selection of T cell receptor beta chains follows, all from one sample in a study of cytomegalovirus exposure and HLA in healthy donors. Profiled with immunoSEQ multiplex PCR; TCRdb holds only in-frame clones, not every one. The sample records fewer than 250,000 clones, around 75% being singletons. The sequencing input was PBMCs. The receptor set was obtained from a woman aged 30 to 39 in good health and CMV-seropositive. Both conserved end residues are part of each CDR3. A D gene is named only where the DNA matches it firmly. The size field is filled for only some rows; it gives once, few, many or a size class.

>TRBV27|NA|TRBD1|TRBJ2-4
TGTGCCAGCTTCCCCTGGGACAGCCAACTAGCCAAAAACATTCAGTACTTC
CASFPWDSQLAKNIQYF
>TRBV27|NA|NA|TRBJ2-7
TGTGCCAGCAGTTTATTCACGGGGAGCGAGCAGTACTTC
CASSLFTGSEQYF
>TRBV11-2|NA|NA|TRBJ2-7
TGTGCCAGCAGCCCAGGGACTCAAAACTACGAGCAGTACTTC
CASSPGTQNYEQYF
>TRBV29-1|NA|NA|TRBJ2-7
TGCAGCGTTGAACCCAACCTTTACGAGCAGTACTTC
CSVEPNLYEQYF
>TRBV2|NA|NA|TRBJ1-1
TGTGCCAGCAGTGATAACAGAAACACTGAAGCTTTCTTT
CASSDNRNTEAFF
>TRBV19|NA|TRBD2|TRBJ2-7
TGTGCCAGTAGCCATGGATCTAGCGGGATTTACGAGCAGTACTTC
CASSHGSSGIYEQYF
>TRBV5-1|few|TRBD2|TRBJ2-1
TGCGCCAGCAGCTCGGATAGCGGGATTCTGGACAATGAGCAGTTCTTC
CASSSDSGILDNEQFF
>TRBV28|NA|TRBD2|TRBJ2-5
TGTGCCAGCAGTTTCGGGGGAGCGGGGGAGACCCAGTACTTC
CASSFGGAGETQYF
>TRBV19|NA|TRBD1|TRBJ2-7
TGTGCCAGTAGTATGACAGGGGACACATACGAGCAGTACTTC
CASSMTGDTYEQYF
>TRBV2|once|NA|TRBJ1-5
TGTGCCAGCAGTGACTACAGTTCCTATCAGCCCCAGCATTTT
CASSDYSSYQPQHF
>TRBV7-9|few|TRBD1|TRBJ2-7
TGTGCCAGCAGCGGGACAGGGGACACCTACGAGCAGTACTTC
CASSGTGDTYEQYF
>TRBV6-5|few|TRBD2|TRBJ2-1
TGTGCCAGCAGTTACGATGGACTAGCGGGGGACAATGAGCAGTTCTTC
CASSYDGLAGDNEQFF
>TRBV27|NA|NA|TRBJ1-5
TGTGCCACCCGGGGGGGGACGGGGCAGCCCCAGCATTTT
CATRGGTGQPQHF
>TRBV25-1|NA|NA|TRBJ2-3
TGTGCCAGCAGTGAATTCGGGGGACAGACTGTAGCTGATACGCAGTATTTT
CASSEFGGQTVADTQYF
>TRBV5-1|few|NA|TRBJ1-2
TGCGCCAGCAGCTTGGGCCAGGGGATTAAAAGCTATGGCTACACCTTC
CASSLGQGIKSYGYTF
>TRBV9|NA|NA|TRBJ2-2
TGTGCCAGCAAACAGAACACCGGGGAGCTGTTTTTT
CASKQNTGELFF
>TRBV10-2|NA|NA|TRBJ2-2
TGCGCCAGCGCCGGGACTTCAACCGGGGAGCTGTTTTTT
CASAGTSTGELFF
>TRBV19|NA|TRBD2|TRBJ2-5
TGTGCCAGTAGTACCTCTAGCGGGAGAGGGGGGAAGACCCAGTACTTC
CASSTSSGRGGKTQYF
>TRBV10-2|NA|TRBD1|TRBJ1-4
TGCGCCAGCAGTCAAGACAGGGGAGTGAAAGGTGAAAAACTGTTTTTT
CASSQDRGVKGEKLFF
>TRBV7-9|NA|NA|TRBJ2-1
TGTGCCAGCAGCTCCCGGACTAACTATGAGCAGTTCTTC
CASSSRTNYEQFF
>TRBV7-2|few|TRBD2|TRBJ2-1
TGTGCCAGCAGCCCGACTAGCGGTAATTACAATGAGCAGTTCTTC
CASSPTSGNYNEQFF
>TRBV19|NA|NA|TRBJ1-1
TGTGCCAGTACCCCCGGTGGCACTGAAGCTTTCTTT
CASTPGGTEAFF
>TRBV5-1|NA|TRBD1|TRBJ2-7
TGCGCCAGCAGGGGGCAGGGGGTTTCCTACGAGCAGTACTTC
CASRGQGVSYEQYF
>TRBV5-1|once|NA|TRBJ2-6
TGCGCCAGCAGCTTGGACGGGGGCGGGGGCTCTGGGGCCAACGTCCTGACTTTC
CASSLDGGGGSGANVLTF
>TRBV7-7|NA|TRBD2|TRBJ2-1
TGTGCCAGCAGCCCGGGGACTAGCGGTATAACCGAGCAGTTCTTC
CASSPGTSGITEQFF
>TRBV7-9|NA|TRBD1|TRBJ2-7
TGTGCCAGCAGCTTGGGCAGGGGGCTTTCCTACGAGCAGTACTTC
CASSLGRGLSYEQYF
>TRBV5-5|NA|TRBD1|TRBJ2-7
TGTGCCAGCAGCTTGGGCCAGGGGGCGCTTGAGCAGTACTTC
CASSLGQGALEQYF
>TRBV7-9|NA|NA|TRBJ1-4
TGTGCCAGCAGCCAGGGGGAAAAACTGTTTTTT
CASSQGEKLFF
>TRBV5-1|NA|TRBD2|TRBJ2-7
TGCGCCAGCAGCCCCGCCAGCGGGAGTGTCTACGAGCAGTACTTC
CASSPASGSVYEQYF
>TRBV7-2|once|NA|TRBJ1-2
TGTGCCAGCAGCTTTTCCAGTAACTATGGCTACACCTTC
CASSFSSNYGYTF
>TRBV4-1|few|NA|TRBJ1-4
TGCGCCAGCAGCCAAGCCGCCCCAGGTATCGGTGAAAAACTGTTTTTT
CASSQAAPGIGEKLFF
>TRBV29-1|NA|NA|TRBJ2-3
TGCAGCGTTTACGAGCCTAGCACAGATACGCAGTATTTT
CSVYEPSTDTQYF
>TRBV6-5|NA|NA|TRBJ1-1
TGTGCCAGCGCCTGGCGAGGAGGCACTGAAGCTTTCTTT
CASAWRGGTEAFF
>TRBV28|NA|TRBD1|TRBJ2-3
TGTGCCAGCAAACCAGGGGGAAGCACAGATACGCAGTATTTT
CASKPGGSTDTQYF
>TRBV2|NA|NA|TRBJ2-5
TGTGCCAGCAGCCGGGGTGCGGGCCGCGGCGGGGAGACCCAGTACTTC
CASSRGAGRGGETQYF
>TRBV6-5|NA|TRBD2|TRBJ2-1
TGTGCCAGCAGTTTTACAAGACTAGCCTCCTACAATGAGCAGTTCTTC
CASSFTRLASYNEQFF
>TRBV28|NA|NA|TRBJ2-7
TGTGCCAGCAGTTTCCGGCAGGAGGTCTACGAGCAGTACTTC
CASSFRQEVYEQYF
>TRBV28|NA|TRBD2|TRBJ2-7
TGTGCCAGCAGTTTATGGGGACTAGCGGGAGAGAAGTCCTACGAGCAGTACTTC
CASSLWGLAGEKSYEQYF
>TRBV9|NA|TRBD2|TRBJ2-1
TGTGCCAGCAGCGGTACTAGCGGGAGGTCCCATGAGCAGTTCTTC
CASSGTSGRSHEQFF
>TRBV5-4|few|TRBD1|TRBJ2-3
TGTGCCAGCCCGGGGACAGGGGGCGTTGGCACAGATACGCAGTATTTT
CASPGTGGVGTDTQYF
>TRBV14|once|NA|TRBJ2-7
TGTGCCAGCAGCCAAGGGACCCTGAGGACAGATCCCTTCTACGAGCAGTACTTC
CASSQGTLRTDPFYEQYF
>TRBV7-6|NA|NA|TRBJ1-1
TGTGCCAGCACCGATTTCTATAACACTGAAGCTTTCTTT
CASTDFYNTEAFF
>TRBV7-9|once|NA|TRBJ2-7
TGTGCCAGCAGCTTACCGGGGATGAACGAGCAGTACTTC
CASSLPGMNEQYF
>TRBV4-2|NA|NA|TRBJ2-1
TGTGCCAGCAGCCCAGGCATCCGAGAGAGCTCCTACAATGAGCAGTTCTTC
CASSPGIRESSYNEQFF
>TRBV7-9|NA|TRBD1|TRBJ2-2
TGTGCCATCCGGACAGGGCTCGGGGAGCTGTTTTTT
CAIRTGLGELFF
>TRBV27|NA|NA|TRBJ1-4
TGTGCCAGCAGTTCTACGAAACTGTTTTTT
CASSSTKLFF
>TRBV10-2|NA|NA|TRBJ2-7
TGCGCCAGCAGTGAGGGCGGTTCTGGGCAGTACTTC
CASSEGGSGQYF
>TRBV19|NA|NA|TRBJ2-1
TGTGCCAGTAGGTCGAAAAGCGGAGCCTACAATGAGCAGTTCTTC
CASRSKSGAYNEQFF
>TRBV6-5|NA|TRBD2|TRBJ2-2
TGTGCCAGCAGTTATGGGGGCGGGAGGACCGGGGAGCTGTTTTTT
CASSYGGGRTGELFF
>TRBV5-1|NA|TRBD1|TRBJ2-1
TGCGCCAGCAGCCTAGACACAGGGGGCCTTTACAATGAGCAGTTCTTC
CASSLDTGGLYNEQFF
>TRBV13|NA|TRBD2|TRBJ2-3
TGTGCCAGCAGCCCCCCCGCGGGGGGTAGCACAGATACGCAGTATTTT
CASSPPAGGSTDTQYF
>TRBV2|NA|TRBD2|TRBJ2-1
TGTGCCAGCAGGCCTACTAGCGGGTCCTACAATGAGCAGTTCTTC
CASRPTSGSYNEQFF
>TRBV5-6|NA|TRBD1|TRBJ1-4
TGTGCCAGCAGCTCGACAGGGAATGAAAAACTGTTTTTT
CASSSTGNEKLFF
>TRBV2|NA|TRBD1|TRBJ2-6
TGTGCCAGCAGTCGGACAGGGAACGGGGCCAACGTCCTGACTTTC
CASSRTGNGANVLTF
>TRBV6-6|NA|NA|TRBJ2-7
TGTGCCAGCAGCCAAGGAACAGGACCCTACGAGCAGTACTTC
CASSQGTGPYEQYF